This TCR beta chain was profiled in a study of cytomegalovirus exposure and HLA in healthy donors (dated by TCRdb to the late 2010s). In the study overall: An earlier analysis of a few hundred of the donors reported 276 Gb of sequence data and roughly 120 million unique TCR beta sequences obtained from some 200 million T cells. Roughly 300 gigabases of sequencing data and 78 million or so unique TCR sequences were included in an early release covering 500 to 750 HLA-typed donors. Of the roughly 400 genotyped donors, 81% fell in the genetic ancestry cluster associated with self-reported Caucasian donors. The study aimed to test whether cataloging public T cell receptors could reveal signatures of past pathogen exposure. The T cell repertoires of several hundred subjects were profiled by immunosequencing and related to cytomegalovirus serostatus. Besides the first cohort of 666 subjects, a separate validation cohort made up of 120 different subjects was used. To predict cytomegalovirus infection status, the study brought together high-throughput TCR immunosequencing, statistical association of individual TCRs with disease status, and machine learning. A later analysis re-examined previously published TCR beta repertoires from roughly 720 donors and added high-resolution HLA genotyping to investigate patterns of TCR occurrence. In the later analysis, no new phenotypic data were used to find candidate immune exposures; instead, reliance was placed on TCR beta sequences and their occurrence across donors. An earlier analysis of nearly 600 of the donors applied high-throughput TCR beta sequencing to assess whether each TCR beta V gene segment acted as functional or pseudogenic. Donor age, sex, ethnicity and CMV serostatus were collected together with the repertoire data. Genome-wide SNP genotypes for about three fifths of the 666 donors were used in a later genetic analysis, which treated that subset as a discovery cohort. All discovery cohort repertoires had been generated on a single sequencing platform. Both class I and class II loci were covered by HLA typing, at four-digit resolution. The number of typed donors differed by locus: roughly 620-640 for A, B, C, DRB1 and DQB1; approximately 540 for DQA1; some 610 for DPA1; and roughly 450 for DPB1. Four to six DR-DQ haplotypes were handled as single units for association and clustering, since linkage in the cohort was strong. Among about 390 genotyped donors of the cohort, an average of about 240,000 unique TCR beta nucleotide sequences were sequenced per donor, roughly 18% of them non-productive.

Worth noting for this clone: No antigen is known for it. The record has no base qualities; no much larger clone is one base away.

The library was made by the immunoSEQ multiplex PCR assay. For the multiplex PCR, a mixture combining 60 forward primers for TCR Vbeta segments and 13 reverse primers for TCR Jbeta segments was used. Amplification of the CDR3 region of rearranged TCR beta genes was performed with a multiplex PCR assay on genomic DNA. Amplified TCR beta libraries were sequenced as 87-base-pair reads on the Illumina HiSeq System. The source study handled its data this way. A later analysis tallied roughly 80 million unique TCR beta chains across the roughly 610 repertoires, and approximately 9.9 million of those chains were shared by two or more donors. Raw reads were error-corrected and collapsed into unique sequences by a nearest-neighbor algorithm in which closely related sequences were merged to remove PCR and sequencing errors. To assign V, D and J gene segments, CDR3 sequences were aligned to IMGT reference sequences. Each retained sequence needed at least a six-nucleotide match to both a V gene segment and a J gene segment. Rearrangements were called productive when the CDR3 lacked stop codons and stayed in frame with V and J; all others were non-productive. CDR3 was defined according to IMGT convention as the region running from the second conserved V-encoded cysteine to the conserved J-encoded phenylalanine. The earlier analysis of about 590 of the donors excluded sequences that lacked an unambiguous match to a single V gene segment. In an earlier analysis of 587 of the donors, a V segment was called functional when productive rearrangements were above 56.7%, and segregating when the standard deviation between donors exceeded 5%. A statistical classification framework was built for diagnosing cytomegalovirus status from the catalog of TCR beta chain sequences. In a later analysis, TCR nucleotide sequences were compared against IMGT/GENE-DB human TR gene sequences so that V and J genes could be assigned. A later analysis assigned CDR3 sequences and most-parsimonious VDJ recombination scenarios with the TCRdist pipeline. A later analysis defined each TCR beta chain by its CDR3 amino acid sequence plus V-gene family, and excluded reads lacking a unique V-gene family. In a later analysis, around 650 highly shared, low-generation-probability nucleotide sequences were removed to address suspected cross-contamination and a sequencing artifact. In a later analysis, a clonal expansion index for each public chain was calculated from normalized within-repertoire ranks of inferred template counts. A later analysis computed generation probabilities with a VDJ recombination model fitted to out-of-frame rearrangements, and checked the results against IGoR. In a later analysis, hypergeometric tests were used to score TCR-TCR, TCR-HLA and TCR-CMV co-occurrence, with a repertoire-size bias correction applied to TCR pairs. A later analysis estimated false discovery rates by permuting HLA or CMV assignments 20 times. A later analysis grouped co-occurring TCRs with DBSCAN, adding TCRdist sequence similarity when clustering within HLA-allele-positive subsets. For co-occurrence clustering, repertoires with fewer than 30,000 or more than 120,000 public chains were excluded, along with a handful of repertoires with anomalous nucleotide sharing. The table was pulled from immuneACCESS by TCRdb, which kept in-frame rearrangements only. Such tables lose some clones; where checked, under half of the loss comes from unresolved V genes, and the rest has no known cause. The V and J calls and clone size are taken from that table; D and trimming were inferred from the DNA. This sample is represented by around 91,000 clones; around 86% of them were singletons. The top ten clones comprise approximately 9.2% of the sample.

Per the germline V gene, SGDLS is the CDR1 and YYNGEE is the CDR2. Trimming accounts for 2 bases at V and 4 bases at J, while the number of junction bases matched to no gene is 8. The CDR3 runs 16 residues from the cysteine to the phenylalanine. Here the CDR3 DNA is all that survives: 48 bases in frame from base 1. The cohort was made up of hundreds of healthy bone marrow donors. At the time of sampling, every cohort member was nominally healthy, though immune exposures that went unrecorded were likely present. The donor tested CMV seropositive, placing the donor among the 289 seropositive members of the cohort. A peripheral blood sample was provided by each donor, and peripheral blood mononuclear cells were used for TCR beta sequencing. The Qiagen DNeasy Blood Extraction Kit was used to extract genomic DNA from the blood cell samples. Study-wide findings and limitations: According to a later analysis, parvovirus B19, influenza, CMV and Epstein-Barr virus appeared linked to several top co-occurrence clusters. Most TCR sequences were seen in very few donors, while some public TCRs were found in many individuals. Compared with the approximately 600-donor mean, donors in an Asian-associated ancestry cluster had fewer N-insertions in productive TCRs, according to a later genetic analysis. In an earlier analysis of around 500 of the donors, most TCR beta V segments appeared in productive rearrangements about 90% or about 30% of the time, broadly matching IMGT annotations. The cohort was sequenced for TCR beta chains only, and without alpha or paired-chain data the features that could be detected were limited. According to the authors, the approach could potentially be generalized to other disease states and immunological phenotypes. Compared with equally common non-associated chains, HLA-associated TCR beta chains in a later analysis were more clonally expanded and had lower generation probabilities. The classifier was reported to diagnose cytomegalovirus status with high specificity and sensitivity in both the original cohort and the validation cohort. A later genetic analysis associated a missense DCLRE1C variant with V-gene and J-gene trimming of TCR beta chains, and an independent cohort replicated the association. For the cohort, immune exposure information was limited to CMV serostatus. In a later analysis, TCR association rates were found to vary across HLA loci, with the most associated TCRs seen for DRB1 alleles and the fewest for HLA-C alleles. A further reported finding was that TCR beta sequences accurately predicted the HLA-A and HLA-B alleles for most subjects in the first cohort. Correlated functional status among segregating V segments might reflect linkage disequilibrium, but an unknown experimental factor could not be ruled out. A later analysis found that most CMV-associated TCR beta chains appeared HLA-restricted, with HLA associations seemingly driven largely by CMV exposure. At a false discovery rate of 0.05, a later analysis linked around 15,000 TCR beta sequences to specific HLA alleles. In vitro tests confirmed that a few of the cytomegalovirus-associated TCR beta chains recognize cytomegalovirus antigens. HLA typing was unavailable for some donors at each locus, so association tests used only the typed subset. A group of highly shared sequence variants was considered likely to be a technical artifact of the sequencing pipeline. Assigning TCR associations to individual alleles was difficult when HLA alleles, especially DR and DQ, strongly co-occurred. Because counts were too low, more than 15 rarely observed V segments, including chromosome 9 orphons, were excluded from the earlier analysis of roughly 580 of the donors. Because the 87-base-pair reads could not distinguish some IMGT-functional V segments, including TRBV6-2 and TRBV6-3, those segments were excluded. The study listed 150 to 200 TCR beta chains as associated with cytomegalovirus. Presence/absence analyses assumed roughly uniform sequencing depth across donors, an assumption that may not hold.

Sequenced sample: PBMCs. This sequence was found in a man aged 30 to 45 in good health and CMV-seropositive. The chain is assembled from TRBV9 and TRBJ2-1, with TRBD2 identical over 8 junction bases. The CDR3 is CASSVSLAGTYNEQFF. The DNA is TGTGCCAGCAGCGTTTCGCTAGCGGGCACATACAATGAGCAGTTCTTC.